A selection of T cell receptor beta chains follows, all from one sample in a study of glioma-infiltrating T cells. TCRdb re-analysed the multiplex PCR reads in MiXCR, keeping a single row per CDR3 protein. The sample records about 410,000 distinct CDR3 sequences, roughly two fifths being singletons. Sequenced material: glioma tissue, nonneoplastic brain tissue, or PBMCs (not recorded which). These receptors came from a human donor with low-grade glioma or glioblastoma, undergoing nonglioma brain surgery, or in good health (not recorded which). CDR3s include the opening cysteine and the closing phenylalanine or tryptophan. A D gene is named only where the DNA matches it firmly. The listing skips clone size in some rows; elsewhere it reads once, few, many or a size class.

J gene,V gene,D gene,clone size,CDR3 protein,CDR3 DNA
TRBJ1-1,TRBV18,NA,NA,CASSPNRVGTEAFF,TGTGCCAGCTCACCCAACAGGGTAGGCACTGAAGCTTTCTTT
TRBJ2-7,TRBV6-5,NA,NA,CASRSPRDGHPYEQYF,TGTGCCAGCAGAAGTCCCCGGGACGGACACCCCTACGAGCAGTACTTC
TRBJ2-3,TRBV11-3,NA,few,CASSSRGDTQYF,TGTGCCAGCAGCTCCCGGGGGGATACGCAGTATTTT
TRBJ2-7,TRBV4-1,NA,NA,CASSPRAGSYEQYF,TGCGCCAGCAGCCCGCGAGCAGGGTCCTACGAGCAGTACTTC
TRBJ1-3,TRBV27,NA,NA,CASSFSSGNTICF,TGTGCCAGCAGTTTCAGCTCTGGAAACACCATATGTTTT
TRBJ2-7,TRBV28,TRBD1,NA,CASSLWRQGRGSYEQYF,TGTGCCAGCAGTTTATGGAGACAGGGGCGTGGGTCCTACGAGCAGTACTTC
TRBJ2-1,TRBV28,NA,NA,CASSPSRSPSYNEQFF,TGTGCCAGCAGTCCCTCAAGGTCGCCTTCTTACAATGAGCAGTTCTTC
TRBJ2-5,TRBV20-1,NA,NA,CSARVLHQTQYF,TGCAGTGCTAGAGTACTACACCAGACCCAGTACTTC
TRBJ1-1,TRBV3-1,NA,NA,CAGSQDLLNTEAFF,TGTGCCGGCAGCCAAGATCTCCTGAACACTGAAGCTTTCTTT
TRBJ1-1,TRBV5-1,NA,few,CASSLALSNTEAFF,TGCGCCAGCAGCTTGGCTTTATCTAACACTGAAGCTTTCTTT
TRBJ2-7,TRBV4-2,TRBD2,NA,CASSQGQGGRTYEQYF,TGTGCCAGCAGCCAAGGTCAGGGAGGGCGGACCTACGAGCAGTACTTC
TRBJ1-2,TRBV4-3,NA,NA,CASSTGPGGYGYTF,TGCGCCAGCAGCACAGGGCCGGGGGGCTATGGCTACACCTTC
TRBJ1-2,TRBV28,NA,few,CASRPTAGAGGYTF,TGTGCCAGCAGACCCACGGCAGGGGCGGGGGGCTACACCTTC
TRBJ2-1,TRBV15,NA,many,CATSRPRAQAYNEQFF,TGTGCCACCAGCCGACCACGGGCTCAAGCCTACAATGAGCAGTTCTTC
TRBJ1-1,TRBV6-2/TRBV6-3,NA,many,CASSYNSGGRRNTEAFF,TGTGCCAGCAGTTACAATTCCGGGGGGCGCAGGAACACTGAAGCTTTCTTT
TRBJ1-1,TRBV7-2,NA,NA,CASSSSGKNTEAFF,TGTGCCAGCAGCTCATCGGGCAAGAACACTGAAGCTTTCTTT
TRBJ1-1,TRBV27,NA,many,CASSLGRYTEAFF,TGTGCCAGCAGTTTGGGAAGATACACTGAAGCTTTCTTT
TRBJ1-2,TRBV7-9,NA,few,CAPNRLEADGYTF,TGTGCCCCCAATCGCCTCGAGGCGGATGGCTACACCTTC
TRBJ2-3,TRBV4-2,NA,once,CASSQDYSSHGSDTQYF,TGTGCCAGCAGCCAAGACTACTCTTCACATGGGTCAGATACGCAGTATTTT
TRBJ1-3,TRBV20-1,NA,few,CSARVMAGTGNTIYF,TGCAGTGCTAGAGTAATGGCAGGGACTGGAAACACCATATATTTT
TRBJ1-1,TRBV29-1,NA,NA,CSVQTAPNTEAFF,TGCAGCGTCCAGACGGCCCCGAACACTGAAGCTTTCTTT
TRBJ2-7,TRBV2,NA,few,CASRKDGAYEQYF,TGTGCCAGCAGGAAGGACGGTGCCTACGAGCAGTACTTC
TRBJ1-1,TRBV5-1,NA,NA,CASSLGVAVTEAFF,TGCGCCAGCAGCTTGGGGGTGGCTGTCACTGAAGCTTTCTTT
TRBJ1-1,TRBV6-1,NA,many,CASRIEINTEAFF,TGTGCCAGCAGGATAGAGATAAACACTGAAGCTTTCTTT
TRBJ2-1,TRBV7-2,TRBD1,NA,CASSFTWDSYNEQFF,TGTGCCAGCAGCTTTACCTGGGACAGCTACAATGAGCAGTTCTTC
TRBJ1-1,TRBV20-1,NA,NA,CSAAVLANTEAFF,TGCAGTGCCGCAGTACTAGCGAACACTGAAGCTTTCTTT
TRBJ2-5,TRBV5-8,NA,many,CASSLELVETQYF,TGTGCCAGCAGCTTGGAGCTAGTAGAGACCCAGTACTTC